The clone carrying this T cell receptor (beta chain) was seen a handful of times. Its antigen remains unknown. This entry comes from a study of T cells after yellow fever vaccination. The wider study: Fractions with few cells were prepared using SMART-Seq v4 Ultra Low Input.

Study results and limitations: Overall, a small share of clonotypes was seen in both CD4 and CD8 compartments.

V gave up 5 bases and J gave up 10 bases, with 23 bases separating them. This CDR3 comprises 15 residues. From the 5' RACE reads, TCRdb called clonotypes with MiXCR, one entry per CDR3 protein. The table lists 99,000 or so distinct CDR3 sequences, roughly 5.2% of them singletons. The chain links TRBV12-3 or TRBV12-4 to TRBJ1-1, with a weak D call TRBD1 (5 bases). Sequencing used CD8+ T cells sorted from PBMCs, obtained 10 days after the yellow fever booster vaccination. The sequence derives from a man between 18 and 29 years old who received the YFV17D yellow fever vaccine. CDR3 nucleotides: TGTGCCAGCAGTCCCGGGGCAGGGATTCCCCTTGGAGCTTTCTTT. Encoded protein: CASSPGAGIPLGAFF.